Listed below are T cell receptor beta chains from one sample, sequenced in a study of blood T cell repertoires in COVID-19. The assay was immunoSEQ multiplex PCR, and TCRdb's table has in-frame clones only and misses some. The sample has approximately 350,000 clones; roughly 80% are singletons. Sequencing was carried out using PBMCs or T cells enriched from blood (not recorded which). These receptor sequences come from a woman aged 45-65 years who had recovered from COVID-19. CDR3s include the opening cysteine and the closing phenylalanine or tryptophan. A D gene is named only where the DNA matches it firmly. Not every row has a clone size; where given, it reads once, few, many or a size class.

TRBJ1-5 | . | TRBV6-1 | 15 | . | TGTGCCAGCAGTGAGTACCCGGGATACAATCAGCCCCAGCATTTT | CASSEYPGYNQPQHF
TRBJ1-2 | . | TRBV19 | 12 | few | TGTGCCTCTTGGACAGTTAACTATGGCTACACCTTC | CASWTVNYGYTF
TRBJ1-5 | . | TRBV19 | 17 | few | TGTGCCAGTAGTTCTTCCTCCGGGATCGTGGGGAATCAGCCCCAGCATTTT | CASSSSSGIVGNQPQHF
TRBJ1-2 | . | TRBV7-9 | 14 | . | TGTGCCAGCAGCGGAATCGGGACACACTATGGCTACACCTTC | CASSGIGTHYGYTF
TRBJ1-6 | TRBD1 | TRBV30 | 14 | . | TGTGCCTGTCCTACGGGACAGAATAATTCACCCCTCCACTTT | CACPTGQNNSPLHF
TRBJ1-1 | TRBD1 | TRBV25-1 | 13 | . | TGTGCCAGCAGTGAATGGGGGACAGCAGAAGCTTTCTTT | CASSEWGTAEAFF
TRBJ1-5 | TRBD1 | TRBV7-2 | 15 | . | TGTGCCAGCAGCCCCCGACAGGGAGGAGGACAGCCCCAGCATTTT | CASSPRQGGGQPQHF
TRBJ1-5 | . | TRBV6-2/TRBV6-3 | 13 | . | TGTGCCAGCAGTTACGGAGGGGTTCAGCCCCAGCATTTT | CASSYGGVQPQHF
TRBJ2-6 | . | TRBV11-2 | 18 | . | TGTGCCAGCAGCTTATTTAGGACAACCCGCCCTGGGGCCAACGTCCTGACTTTC | CASSLFRTTRPGANVLTF
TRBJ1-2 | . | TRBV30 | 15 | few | TGTGCCTGGAGTGACGGATCGTACGGGAACTATGGCTACACCTTC | CAWSDGSYGNYGYTF
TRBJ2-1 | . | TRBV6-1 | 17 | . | TGTGCCAGCAGTGGTGAGACAGGACTAGTGGGATACAATGAGCAGTTCTTC | CASSGETGLVGYNEQFF
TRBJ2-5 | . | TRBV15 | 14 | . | TGTGCCACCAGCAGAGATCTGAGGGAGGAGACCCAGTACTTC | CATSRDLREETQYF
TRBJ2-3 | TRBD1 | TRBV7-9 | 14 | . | TGTGCCAGCAGCCCTCAGGGGGGCACAGATACGCAGTATTTT | CASSPQGGTDTQYF
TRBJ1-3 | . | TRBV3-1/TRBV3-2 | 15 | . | TGTGCCAGCACCCCTCTTGGGGGGGCTGGAAACACCATATATTTT | CASTPLGGAGNTIYF
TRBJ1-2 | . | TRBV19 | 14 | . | TGTGCCAGTAGTACCCCGGGTCGGAACTATGGCTACACCTTC | CASSTPGRNYGYTF
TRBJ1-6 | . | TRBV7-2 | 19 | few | TGTGCCAGCAGCTCCCTTCGGGGGGGCCTTACTTCCTATAATTCACCCCTCCACTTT | CASSSLRGGLTSYNSPLHF
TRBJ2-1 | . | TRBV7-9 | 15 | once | TGTGCCAGCAGCAGGGTAGCGTCCGGCTACAATGAGCAGTTCTTC | CASSRVASGYNEQFF
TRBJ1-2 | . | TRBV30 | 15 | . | TGTGCCTGGAGTTTTCAGGGGATTGGGTTCTATGGCTACACCTTC | CAWSFQGIGFYGYTF
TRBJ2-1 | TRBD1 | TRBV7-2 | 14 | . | TGTGCCAGCAGCCAGAACAGGGGGGCGAATGAGCAGTTCTTC | CASSQNRGANEQFF
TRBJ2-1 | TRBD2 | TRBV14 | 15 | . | TGTGCCAGCAGCCGGACTAGCGGGAGTTGGGATGAGCAGTTCTTC | CASSRTSGSWDEQFF
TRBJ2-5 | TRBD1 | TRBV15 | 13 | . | TGTGCCACCAGCGAGGGACAGAGGGAGACCCAGTACTTC | CATSEGQRETQYF
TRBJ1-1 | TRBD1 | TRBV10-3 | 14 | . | TGTGCCATCAGGGGACAGGGTTGGAACACTGAAGCTTTCTTT | CAIRGQGWNTEAFF
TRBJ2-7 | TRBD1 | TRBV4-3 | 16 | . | TGCGCCAGCAGCCAAGATCGAGGGACAGGGATCTACGAGCAGTACTTC | CASSQDRGTGIYEQYF
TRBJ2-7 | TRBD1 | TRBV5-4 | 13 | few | TGTGCCAGCAGCCATGGGGGACAGCAAGAGCAGTACTTC | CASSHGGQQEQYF
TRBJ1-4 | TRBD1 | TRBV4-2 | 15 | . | TGTGCCAGCAGCCAAGCCGGGACAGGGGCCCGAAAACTGTTTTTT | CASSQAGTGARKLFF
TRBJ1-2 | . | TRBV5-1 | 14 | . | TGCGCCAGCAGCTTCCCAGACAGAGTCTATGGCTACACCTTC | CASSFPDRVYGYTF
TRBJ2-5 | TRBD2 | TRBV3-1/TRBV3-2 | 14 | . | TGTGCCAGCAGCCAAATGGCTAGCGGGGGGGCCCAGTACTTC | CASSQMASGGAQYF